This passage covers 25 T cell receptor beta chains from one sample sequenced in a study of blood T cell repertoires in COVID-19. Produced via immunoSEQ multiplex PCR; TCRdb's table is partial and in-frame only. The sample shows 200,000 to 250,000 clones, about 90% of them seen only once. The source material was PBMCs or T cells enriched from blood (not recorded which). Receptors were obtained from a man in his thirties or forties who had recovered from COVID-19.

The chain employs TRBV18 and TRBJ2-7; 8 bases fit TRBD1. J was trimmed by 5 bases and V by 9 bases; bases with no gene match: 6. The CDR3 consists of 12 residues. Germline V gene data show CDR1 as KGHSH and CDR2 as LQKENI. CDR3 loop: CASSLTGDEQYF. The CDR3 nucleotides read TGTGCCAGTTCTCTGACAGGGGACGAGCAGTACTTC.

This chain links TRBV10-2 with TRBJ1-5; 8 positions match TRBD1. Germline loops: CDR1 WSHSY, CDR2 SAAADI. CDR3 length: 16 residues. V gave up 3 bases and J gave up 1 base; unmatched junction bases: 5. CDR3 residues: CASSDEDRASNQPQHF. The CDR3 nucleotides are TGCGCCAGCAGTGACGAGGACAGGGCCAGCAATCAGCCCCAGCATTTT.

The chain couples TRBV5-1 to TRBJ1-4, with a weak D call TRBD1 (5 bases). CDR1 is SGHRS and CDR2 is YFSETQ in the germline V gene. V shed 4 bases and J shed 0 bases, with 16 bases lying between them. The CDR3 consists of 17 residues. CDR3 residues: CASSRKQVPATNEKLFF. CDR3 nucleotide sequence: TGCGCCAGCAGCCGGAAACAGGTACCAGCAACTAATGAAAAACTGTTTTTT.

The chain employs TRBV19 and TRBJ2-7, with 9 bases that match TRBD2. With 8 bases clipped from V and 4 bases from J, the junction kept 12 bases outside the gene matches. Looked up from germline, CDR1 is LNHDA and CDR2 is SQIVND (reference sequence). The CDR3 length is 15 residues. The CDR3 sequence: CASRQRLAVIYEQYF. The CDR3 DNA sequence: TGTGCCAGTCGTCAGCGACTAGCGGTAATTTACGAGCAGTACTTC.

This chain uses TRBV19 with TRBJ2-1; the match to TRBD2 covers 15 bases. The germline CDR1 and CDR2 sequences are LNHDA and SQIVND (reference sequence). This CDR3 has 21 residues. The V gene end was trimmed by 4 bases and the J gene end by 5 bases; junction bases not matched to a gene: 18. The CDR3 sequence: CASSKAGLAGGPGPFDNEQFF. The CDR3 coding sequence is TGTGCCAGTAGTAAGGCCGGACTAGCGGGGGGGCCCGGACCGTTCGACAATGAGCAGTTCTTC.

The chain recombines TRBV10-2 with TRBJ2-1; 9 bases line up with TRBD1. J was trimmed by 4 bases and V by 1 base; bases with no gene match: 8. Germline V gene data show CDR1 as WSHSY and CDR2 as SAAADI. This CDR3 is 17 amino acids long. The CDR3 DNA reads TGCGCCAGCAGTGAGTTAAGTGGGACAGGGTGGTACAATGAGCAGTTCTTC. As protein: CASSELSGTGWYNEQFF.

V gene TRBV11-2 combines with J gene TRBJ2-1; TRBD2 is a possible D gene (6 bases). This CDR3 spans 15 amino acids. The germline V and J ends were trimmed by 0 bases and 4 bases, with 10 bases remaining between them. CDR1 is SGHAT, CDR2 FQNNGV, per germline. The CDR3 reads CASSLDGGMYNEQFF. CDR3 bases: TGTGCCAGCAGCTTAGATGGGGGGATGTACAATGAGCAGTTCTTC.

The genes are TRBV18 and TRBJ2-4, with D perhaps TRBD1 (5 bases). The germline V gene has CDR1 KGHSH and CDR2 LQKENI. The ends were cut back, 6 bases at V and 8 bases at J, with 17 bases in the middle. The CDR3 has 14 residues. Here the CDR3 DNA reads TGTGCCAGCTCGGCAGGGCTTGACGAGGACATTCAGTACTTC. This encodes CASSAGLDEDIQYF.

The chain combines TRBV2 with TRBJ2-1, with TRBD2 identical over 8 bases. V was clipped by 7 bases and J by 9 bases; unmatched bases: 5. The CDR3 spans 12 residues. Germline loops: CDR1 SNHLY, CDR2 FYNNEI. CDR3 in amino acids: CASMGAGAEQFF. CDR3 coding DNA: TGTGCCAGCATGGGAGCGGGGGCTGAGCAGTTCTTC.

The chain employs TRBV27 and TRBJ1-1; 11 nucleotides align to TRBD1. The V gene end was trimmed by 5 bases and the J gene end by 5 bases; junction bases not matched to a gene: 10. CDR1 and CDR2 from the germline V gene are MNHEY and SMNVEV (reference sequence). This CDR3 comprises 16 residues. The CDR3: CASSPIPDRGRTEAFF. CDR3 bases: TGTGCCAGCAGTCCCATCCCGGACAGGGGGCGAACTGAAGCTTTCTTT.

The chain joins TRBV30 to TRBJ1-2; TRBD1 might be the D (5 bases). Germline CDR1 is GTSNPN and CDR2 is SVGIG (reference sequence). Trimming pared 1 base from V and 7 bases from J, leaving 13 bases between. The CDR3 is 13 amino acids. The chain's CDR3 is CAWSGQGLGGYTF. The CDR3 nucleotides are TGTGCCTGGAGTGGGCAGGGTTTAGGTGGCTACACCTTC.

The V call is TRBV7-8, the J call TRBJ1-4, with TRBD1 as a possible D gene (6 bases). The CDR3 covers 14 residues. Trimming took 8 bases from V and 8 from J, leaving 18 bases between them. Germline V gene sequence: CDR1 SGHVS, CDR2 FQNEAQ. CDR3: CASLKGPTGEKLFF. The CDR3 DNA reads TGTGCCAGCTTGAAAGGGCCGACAGGCGAAAAACTGTTTTTT.

The chain employs TRBV7-2 and TRBJ1-4; D remains unclear. V lost 0 bases and J lost 0, with 5 bases in between. Germline CDR1 SGHTA, CDR2 FQGNSA. The CDR3 has 15 residues. In nucleotides, the CDR3 is TGTGCCAGCAGCTTAGCCCCCGCAACTAATGAAAAACTGTTTTTT. Protein product: CASSLAPATNEKLFF.

The chain recombines TRBV10-2 with TRBJ2-6; 7 nucleotides line up with TRBD2. Germline values: CDR1 WSHSY, CDR2 SAAADI. This CDR3 has 18 residues. The ends lost 2 bases at V and 0 bases at J; junction bases unmatched: 7. CDR3 sequence (DNA): TGCGCCAGCAGTGAGCGGGAGGTCCTGGACTCTGGGGCCAACGTCCTGACTTTC. This translates into CASSEREVLDSGANVLTF.

This clone is a singleton in its sample. This chain uses TRBV30 with TRBJ2-7; maybe TRBD1 (5 bases). The V gene's germline CDR1 is GTSNPN and CDR2 SVGIG (reference sequence). Between the trimmed V and J ends, which lost 4 bases and 4 bases, there was a span of 17 bases. The CDR3 consists of 14 residues. This CDR3 reads CAWNGPNPGYEQYF. The CDR3 DNA follows: TGTGCCTGGAATGGACCTAATCCAGGGTACGAGCAGTACTTC.

The chain has TRBV18 and TRBJ2-2, with a tentative D call TRBD2 (6 bases). Germline loops: CDR1 KGHSH, CDR2 LQKENI. The CDR3 is made up of 15 amino acids. V was cut by 4 bases and J by 5 bases, with 14 bases left in between. CDR3 bases: TGTGCCAGCTCACTGGTCCCGGCGGGGACCGGGGAGCTGTTTTTT. Translating gives CASSLVPAGTGELFF.

This chain joins TRBV11-2 and TRBJ1-2; D is unclear. The CDR3 has 12 residues. V was pared by 4 bases and J by 4 bases, with 7 bases between. Per the germline V gene, CDR1 is SGHAT and CDR2 is FQNNGV. The CDR3 nucleotides read TGTGCCAGCAGCTCACTAACCTATGGCTACACCTTC. It is translated as CASSSLTYGYTF.

This chain's CDR3 is CASSFTSGPYNEQFF. CDR3 DNA sequence: TGTGCCAGCAGTTTCACTAGCGGCCCCTACAATGAGCAGTTCTTC. The V call is TRBV28, the J call TRBJ2-1; 8 bases map to TRBD2. Germline V gene lookup returns CDR1 MDHEN and CDR2 SYDVKM. This CDR3 has 15 residues. Trimming at V came to 3 bases and at J to 2 bases, leaving 3 bases not matched to a gene.

The V gene is TRBV7-2, the J gene TRBJ2-7; unclear D gene. The CDR3 contains 14 residues. V was pared by 6 bases and J by 0 bases, with 12 bases between. Germline V CDR1 and CDR2: SGHTA, FQGNSA. The CDR3 region is CASSRTTFSYEQYF. The DNA of the CDR3 is TGTGCCAGCAGTCGAACTACCTTCTCCTACGAGCAGTACTTC.

This chain uses TRBV12-5 with TRBJ1-1; TRBD1 agrees at 8 bases. The germline CDR1 and CDR2 sequences are LGHNT and FRNRAP. CDR3 length equals 16 residues. The V gene end was trimmed by 1 base and the J gene end by 11 bases; junction bases not matched to a gene: 15. CDR3 nucleotides: TGTGCTAGTGGTTTGGATCTCTATTCCAGGGGGCCCGAGGCTTTCTTT. Encoded protein: CASGLDLYSRGPEAFF.

This rearrangement joins TRBV5-6 to TRBJ2-1; TRBD2 agrees at 10 bases. Germline V gene sequence: CDR1 SGHDT, CDR2 YYEEEE. Trimming cost V 2 bases and J 3 bases; bases outside gene matches: 5. The CDR3 has 16 amino acids. CDR3 nucleotides: TGTGCCAGCAGCTTTCCCGGACTAGCGGTCTACAATGAGCAGTTCTTC. It encodes CASSFPGLAVYNEQFF. Based on the CDR3 plus reference TRBV5-6 and TRBJ2-1, the full variable domain is DAGVTQSPTHLIKTRGQQVTLRCSPKSGHDTVSWYQQALGQGPQFIFQYYEEEERQRGNFPDRFSGHQFPNYSSELNVNALLLGDSALYLCASSFPGLAVYNEQFFGPGTRLTVL.

This clone was detected many times. The gene calls are TRBV7-9 and TRBJ2-7, with 7 bases lining up with TRBD1. Trimming removed 4 bases from V and 0 bases from J; junction bases left unmatched: 3. CDR3 length: 14 residues. CDR1 is SEHNR, CDR2 FQNEAQ, per germline (reference sequence). The CDR3 region has the DNA TGTGCCAGCAGCTCGACAGGGTCCTCCTACGAGCAGTACTTC. It encodes CASSSTGSSYEQYF.

V is TRBV4-2 and J is TRBJ1-6, with 10 bases aligning to TRBD1. CDR1 and CDR2 from the germline V gene are LGHNA and YNFKEQ. This CDR3 is 16 amino acids long. The J segment lost 5 bases and the V segment lost 1 base, leaving 2 bases of the junction unmatched. CDR3 bases: TGTGCCAGCAGCCAAGTCGGACAGGGGGATAATTCACCCCTCCACTTT. It is translated as CASSQVGQGDNSPLHF.

The chain carries TRBV28 and TRBJ2-7; 10 bases line up with TRBD2. The germline gives CDR1 MDHEN, CDR2 SYDVKM. V shed 3 bases and J 9 bases; nucleotides not matched to a gene: 14. There are 16 residues in the CDR3. The CDR3 DNA is TGTGCCAGCAGTTTTGACAACACTCTAGCGGGAGTTCGGCAGTACTTC. As protein: CASSFDNTLAGVRQYF. The full variable domain, rest sourced from reference TRBV28 and TRBJ2-7, is DVKVTQSSRYLVKRTGEKVFLECVQDMDHENMFWYRQDPGLGLRLIYFSYDVKMKEKGDIPEGYSVSREKKERFSLILESASTNQTSMYLCASSFDNTLAGVRQYFGPGTRLTVT.

Written as DNA, the CDR3 is TGTGCCAGCAGCTTAGACGGTGGAGAGGGGGCGGGTGAAGCTTTCTTT. Its translation is CASSLDGGEGAGEAFF. The chain recombines TRBV11-1 with TRBJ1-1, with 7 bases identical to TRBD1. The CDR3 runs to 16 residues. V trimming: 1 base; J trimming: 7 bases; junction bases outside the gene matches: 12. Per germline, CDR1 SGHAT and CDR2 FQDESV (reference sequence).